Listed below are T cell receptor beta chains from one sample, sequenced in a study of T cells after yellow fever vaccination. MiXCR was run by TCRdb on the 5' RACE reads, yielding one entry per CDR3 protein. The sample consists of just under 600,000 distinct CDR3 sequences, less than 15% of them appearing once. This material consisted of PBMCs, taken on the day of the yellow fever booster vaccination. All receptors come from a man younger than 45 who received the YFV17D yellow fever vaccine. The CDR3 runs from the conserved cysteine through the conserved F or W. The order of the fields is D gene, V gene, clone size, J gene, CDR3 protein, CDR3 DNA. D genes are given only for firm matches. Some rows mark clone size as missing; the rest say once, few, many or name a class of expanded clone.

D: TRBD2
V: TRBV4-3
size: .
J: TRBJ2-1
CDR3: CASSQDQSGSPYNEQFF
DNA: TGCGCCAGCAGCCAAGATCAGAGCGGGAGTCCCTACAATGAGCAGTTCTTC

D: .
V: TRBV12-3/TRBV12-4
size: few
J: TRBJ2-7
CDR3: CASSLEGFYEQYF
DNA: TGTGCCAGCAGCCTGGAAGGGTTCTACGAGCAGTACTTC

D: TRBD2
V: TRBV5-1
size: .
J: TRBJ2-1
CDR3: CASKPVAGGPNEQFF
DNA: TGCGCCAGCAAACCCGTCGCGGGAGGCCCCAATGAGCAGTTCTTC

D: .
V: TRBV4-3
size: .
J: TRBJ1-6
CDR3: CASSQDLGLSPLHF
DNA: TGCGCCAGCAGCCAAGATCTCGGATTATCACCCCTCCACTTT

D: TRBD2
V: TRBV7-3
size: .
J: TRBJ2-3
CDR3: CASSSLSLSGGSTDTQYF
DNA: TGTGCCAGCAGCTCGCTCTCCCTTAGCGGGGGTTCCACAGATACGCAGTATTTT

D: .
V: TRBV20-1
size: .
J: TRBJ1-5
CDR3: CSAAPDGNQPQHF
DNA: TGCAGTGCCGCACCGGACGGGAATCAGCCCCAGCATTTT

D: TRBD1
V: TRBV6-1
size: few
J: TRBJ2-1
CDR3: CASSRRDSTNEQFF
DNA: TGTGCCAGCAGCCGCAGGGACAGTACCAATGAGCAGTTCTTC

D: .
V: TRBV6-5
size: .
J: TRBJ2-7
CDR3: CASSYGGRTYEQYF
DNA: TGTGCCAGCAGTTACGGGGGGAGGACCTACGAGCAGTACTTC

D: .
V: TRBV7-2
size: .
J: TRBJ1-2
CDR3: CASSLRREANYGYTF
DNA: TGTGCCAGCAGCTTAAGGAGGGAAGCTAACTATGGCTACACCTTC

D: TRBD1
V: TRBV5-1
size: .
J: TRBJ2-2
CDR3: CASSEGQGNTGELFF
DNA: TGCGCCAGCAGCGAGGGACAGGGGAACACCGGGGAGCTGTTTTTT

D: TRBD1
V: TRBV19
size: .
J: TRBJ2-7
CDR3: CASSIVGTVSYEQYF
DNA: TGTGCCAGTAGTATAGTTGGGACAGTGTCCTACGAGCAGTACTTC

D: .
V: TRBV5-6
size: few
J: TRBJ2-1
CDR3: CASSLQGLNEQFF
DNA: TGTGCCAGCAGCTTGCAGGGGTTGAATGAGCAGTTCTTC

D: .
V: TRBV21-1
size: .
J: TRBJ2-2
CDR3: CASSREPGLAKNTGELFF
DNA: TGTGCCAGCAGCAGAGAGCCGGGACTAGCGAAGAACACCGGGGAGCTGTTTTTT

D: TRBD2
V: TRBV29-1
size: few
J: TRBJ2-1
CDR3: CSVDLAGEYNEQFF
DNA: TGCAGCGTTGATCTAGCGGGAGAGTACAATGAGCAGTTCTTC

D: TRBD2
V: TRBV24-1
size: .
J: TRBJ2-2
CDR3: CATSGNRGAGDGTGELFF
DNA: TGTGCCACCAGTGGAAACCGCGGGGCGGGAGACGGTACCGGGGAGCTGTTTTTT

D: TRBD1
V: TRBV20-1
size: .
J: TRBJ1-6
CDR3: CSASPQGALSSPLHF
DNA: TGCAGTGCTAGTCCACAGGGGGCTCTGTCTTCACCCCTCCACTTT

D: .
V: TRBV29-1
size: .
J: TRBJ1-4
CDR3: CSVVDWGPGEKLFF
DNA: TGCAGCGTTGTAGACTGGGGGCCAGGGGAAAAACTGTTTTTT

D: .
V: TRBV7-6
size: .
J: TRBJ1-5
CDR3: CASSPLDYSNQPQHF
DNA: TGTGCCAGCAGCCCCCTAGATTATAGCAATCAGCCCCAGCATTTT

D: .
V: TRBV6-2/TRBV6-3
size: few
J: TRBJ2-1
CDR3: CASGWFDEQFF
DNA: TGTGCCAGCGGGTGGTTCGATGAGCAGTTCTTC

D: TRBD2
V: TRBV19
size: .
J: TRBJ2-7
CDR3: CASSPGSAGVTYEQYF
DNA: TGTGCCAGTAGCCCAGGGAGTGCGGGAGTTACGTACGAGCAGTACTTC

D: TRBD1
V: TRBV4-2
size: .
J: TRBJ2-7
CDR3: CASSQRQGAGYEQYF
DNA: TGTGCCAGCAGCCAACGACAGGGGGCGGGATACGAGCAGTACTTC

D: .
V: TRBV28
size: .
J: TRBJ2-5
CDR3: CASALSATQYF
DNA: TGTGCCAGCGCCCTAAGTGCGACCCAGTACTTC

D: TRBD2
V: TRBV20-1
size: .
J: TRBJ2-1
CDR3: CSAGSGSVNEQFF
DNA: TGCAGTGCTGGTAGCGGGAGTGTCAATGAGCAGTTCTTC

D: .
V: TRBV28
size: .
J: TRBJ2-7
CDR3: CASSSPPAGSYEQYF
DNA: TGTGCCAGCAGTTCCCCACCCGCGGGCTCCTACGAGCAGTACTTC

D: TRBD1
V: TRBV6-5
size: few
J: TRBJ1-1
CDR3: CASSYPSPTGKVEAFF
DNA: TGTGCCAGCAGTTACCCCTCGCCGACAGGGAAGGTTGAAGCTTTCTTT

D: TRBD1
V: TRBV7-8
size: few
J: TRBJ2-2
CDR3: CASSRGGSSNTGELFF
DNA: TGTGCCAGCAGCCGAGGGGGCAGCTCGAACACCGGGGAGCTGTTTTTT

D: .
V: TRBV4-3
size: few
J: TRBJ1-1
CDR3: CASSQEGSAEAFF
DNA: TGCGCCAGCAGCCAAGAAGGGTCCGCTGAAGCTTTCTTT

D: .
V: TRBV20-1
size: .
J: TRBJ1-4
CDR3: CSANAQGGGNEKLFF
DNA: TGCAGTGCTAACGCACAGGGTGGCGGGAATGAAAAACTGTTTTTT

D: TRBD2
V: TRBV29-1
size: many
J: TRBJ2-3
CDR3: CSVTGLAGDTDTQYF
DNA: TGCAGCGTTACCGGACTAGCGGGGGACACAGATACGCAGTATTTT

D: .
V: TRBV5-1
size: .
J: TRBJ2-7
CDR3: CASSAGQPGDEQYF
DNA: TGCGCCAGCAGCGCCGGACAGCCAGGCGACGAGCAGTACTTC

D: .
V: TRBV5-1
size: .
J: TRBJ2-7
CDR3: CASSLALRGYEQYF
DNA: TGCGCCAGCAGCTTGGCCCTCAGGGGCTACGAGCAGTACTTC

D: TRBD1
V: TRBV6-2/TRBV6-3
size: few
J: TRBJ2-7
CDR3: CASSYSDRDEQYF
DNA: TGTGCCAGCAGTTACTCGGACAGGGACGAGCAGTACTTC

D: .
V: TRBV10-3
size: few
J: TRBJ2-5
CDR3: CAISDRSLETQYF
DNA: TGTGCCATCAGCGACAGGTCTTTGGAGACCCAGTACTTC

D: TRBD2
V: TRBV6-2/TRBV6-3
size: many
J: TRBJ2-3
CDR3: CASRLAGAADTQYF
DNA: TGTGCCAGCAGGCTAGCGGGAGCTGCAGATACGCAGTATTTT

D: .
V: TRBV7-3
size: .
J: TRBJ2-3
CDR3: CASSSGHLSTDTQYF
DNA: TGTGCCAGCAGCTCGGGACACCTAAGCACAGATACGCAGTATTTT